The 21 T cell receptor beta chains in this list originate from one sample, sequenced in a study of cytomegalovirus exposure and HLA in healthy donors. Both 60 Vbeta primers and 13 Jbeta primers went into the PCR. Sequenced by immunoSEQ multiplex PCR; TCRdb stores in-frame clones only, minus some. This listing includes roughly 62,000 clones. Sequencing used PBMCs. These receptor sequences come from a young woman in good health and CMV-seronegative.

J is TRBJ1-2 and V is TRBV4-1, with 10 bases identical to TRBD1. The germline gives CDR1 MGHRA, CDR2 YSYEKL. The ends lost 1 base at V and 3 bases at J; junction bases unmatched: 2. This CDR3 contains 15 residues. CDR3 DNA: TGCGCCAGCAGCCAAGGACAGGGGGCTTACTATGGCTACACCTTC. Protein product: CASSQGQGAYYGYTF.

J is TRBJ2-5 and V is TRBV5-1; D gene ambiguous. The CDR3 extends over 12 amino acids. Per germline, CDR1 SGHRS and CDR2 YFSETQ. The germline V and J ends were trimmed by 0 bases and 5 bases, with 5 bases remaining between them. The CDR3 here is CASSLAGETQYF. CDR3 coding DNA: TGCGCCAGCAGCTTGGCCGGGGAGACCCAGTACTTC.

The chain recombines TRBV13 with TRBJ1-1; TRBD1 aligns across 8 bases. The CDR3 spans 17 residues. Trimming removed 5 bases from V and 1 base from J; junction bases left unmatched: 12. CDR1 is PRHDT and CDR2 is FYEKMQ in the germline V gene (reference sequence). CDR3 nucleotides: TGTGCCAGCAGCCCCAACAGGGGGGGGCGAAGGAACACTGAAGCTTTCTTT. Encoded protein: CASSPNRGGRRNTEAFF.

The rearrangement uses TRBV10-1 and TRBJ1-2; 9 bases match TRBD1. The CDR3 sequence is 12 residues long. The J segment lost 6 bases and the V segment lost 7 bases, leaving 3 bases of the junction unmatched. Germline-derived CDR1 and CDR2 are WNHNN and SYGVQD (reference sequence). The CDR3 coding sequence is TGCGCCAGCAATTGGACAGGGGATGGCTACACCTTC. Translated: CASNWTGDGYTF.

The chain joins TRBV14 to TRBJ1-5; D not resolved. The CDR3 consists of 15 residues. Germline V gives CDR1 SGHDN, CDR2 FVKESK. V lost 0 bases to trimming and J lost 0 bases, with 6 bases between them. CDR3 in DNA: TGTGCCAGCAGCCAAGAACTGCTTAGCAATCAGCCCCAGCATTTT. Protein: CASSQELLSNQPQHF.

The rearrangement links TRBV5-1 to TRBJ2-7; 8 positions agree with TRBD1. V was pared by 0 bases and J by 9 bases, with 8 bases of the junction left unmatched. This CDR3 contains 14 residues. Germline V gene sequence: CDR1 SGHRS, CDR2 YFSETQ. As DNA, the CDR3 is TGCGCCAGCAGCTTGGTGACAGGGGCGGGGTGGCAGTACTTC. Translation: CASSLVTGAGWQYF.

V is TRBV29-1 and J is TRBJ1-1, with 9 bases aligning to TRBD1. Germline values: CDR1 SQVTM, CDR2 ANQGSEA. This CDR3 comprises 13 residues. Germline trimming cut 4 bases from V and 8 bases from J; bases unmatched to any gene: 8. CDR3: CSVADRGPPEAFF. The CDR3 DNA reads TGCAGCGTTGCGGACAGGGGCCCCCCCGAAGCTTTCTTT.

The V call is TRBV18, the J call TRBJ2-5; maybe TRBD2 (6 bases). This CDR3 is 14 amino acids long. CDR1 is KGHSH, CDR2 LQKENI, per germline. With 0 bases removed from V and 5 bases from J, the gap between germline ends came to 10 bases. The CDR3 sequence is CASSPPEGGETQYF. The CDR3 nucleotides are TGTGCCAGCTCACCACCTGAAGGAGGGGAGACCCAGTACTTC.

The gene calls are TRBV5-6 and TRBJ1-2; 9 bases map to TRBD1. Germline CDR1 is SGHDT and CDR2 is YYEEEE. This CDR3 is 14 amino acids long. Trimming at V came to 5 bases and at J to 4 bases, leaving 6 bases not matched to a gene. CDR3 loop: CASRRTGEGYGYTF. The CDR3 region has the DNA TGTGCCAGCAGAAGGACAGGGGAAGGCTATGGCTACACCTTC.

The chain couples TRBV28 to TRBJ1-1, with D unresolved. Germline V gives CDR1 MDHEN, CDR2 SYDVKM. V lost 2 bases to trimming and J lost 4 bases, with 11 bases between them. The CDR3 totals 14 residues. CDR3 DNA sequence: TGTGCCAGCAGTTTAACCCCTAGTGCCACTGAAGCTTTCTTT. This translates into CASSLTPSATEAFF.

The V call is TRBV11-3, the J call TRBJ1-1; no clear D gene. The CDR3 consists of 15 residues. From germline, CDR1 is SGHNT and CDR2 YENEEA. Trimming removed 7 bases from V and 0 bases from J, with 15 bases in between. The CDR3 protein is CASNPGRGMNTEAFF. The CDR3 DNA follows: TGTGCCAGCAACCCGGGCCGAGGGATGAACACTGAAGCTTTCTTT. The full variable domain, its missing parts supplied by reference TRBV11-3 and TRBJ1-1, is EAGVVQSPRYKIIEKKQPVAFWCNPISGHNTLYWYLQNLGQGPELLIRYENEEAVDDSQLPKDRFSAERLKGVDSTLKIQPAELGDSAVYLCASNPGRGMNTEAFFGQGTRLTVV.

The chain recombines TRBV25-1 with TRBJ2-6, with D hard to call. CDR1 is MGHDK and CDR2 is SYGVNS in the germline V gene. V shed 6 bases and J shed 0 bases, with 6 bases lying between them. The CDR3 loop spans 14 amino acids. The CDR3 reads CASSPSSGANVLTF. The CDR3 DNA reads TGTGCCAGCAGCCCTAGCTCTGGGGCCAACGTCCTGACTTTC. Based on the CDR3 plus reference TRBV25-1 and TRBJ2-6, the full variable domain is EADIYQTPRYLVIGTGKKITLECSQTMGHDKMYWYQQDPGMELHLIHYSYGVNSTEKGDLSSESTVSRIRTEHFPLTLESARPSHTSQYLCASSPSSGANVLTFGAGSRLTVL.

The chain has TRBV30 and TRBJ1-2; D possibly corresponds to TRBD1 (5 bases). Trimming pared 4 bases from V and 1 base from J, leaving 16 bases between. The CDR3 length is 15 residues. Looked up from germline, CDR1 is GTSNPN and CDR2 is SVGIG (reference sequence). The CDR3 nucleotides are TGTGCCTGGACCTCGCCCACAGGCTTTAACTATGGCTACACCTTC. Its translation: CAWTSPTGFNYGYTF. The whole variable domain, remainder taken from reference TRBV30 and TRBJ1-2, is SQTIHQWPATLVQPVGSPLSLECTVEGTSNPNLYWYRQAAGRGLQLLFYSVGIGQISSEVPQNLSASRPQDRQFILSSKKLLLSDSGFYLCAWTSPTGFNYGYTFGSGTRLTVV.

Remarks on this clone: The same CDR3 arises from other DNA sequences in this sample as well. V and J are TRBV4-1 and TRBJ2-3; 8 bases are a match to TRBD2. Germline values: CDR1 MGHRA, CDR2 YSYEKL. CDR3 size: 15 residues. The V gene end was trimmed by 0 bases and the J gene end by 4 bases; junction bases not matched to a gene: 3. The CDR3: CASSQDRGGADTQYF. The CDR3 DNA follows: TGCGCCAGCAGCCAAGATCGGGGGGGGGCAGATACGCAGTATTTT.

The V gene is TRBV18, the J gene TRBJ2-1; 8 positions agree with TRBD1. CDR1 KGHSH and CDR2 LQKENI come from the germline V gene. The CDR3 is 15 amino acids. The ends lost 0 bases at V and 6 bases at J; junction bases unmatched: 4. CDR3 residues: CASSPPDRDSNEQFF. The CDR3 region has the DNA TGTGCCAGCTCACCACCGGACAGGGATAGCAATGAGCAGTTCTTC.

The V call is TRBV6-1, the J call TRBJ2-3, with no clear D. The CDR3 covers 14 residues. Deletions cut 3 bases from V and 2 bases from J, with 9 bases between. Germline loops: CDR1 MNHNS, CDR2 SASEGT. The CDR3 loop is CASSERSPTDTQYF. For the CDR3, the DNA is TGTGCCAGCAGTGAGCGGAGTCCCACAGATACGCAGTATTTT.

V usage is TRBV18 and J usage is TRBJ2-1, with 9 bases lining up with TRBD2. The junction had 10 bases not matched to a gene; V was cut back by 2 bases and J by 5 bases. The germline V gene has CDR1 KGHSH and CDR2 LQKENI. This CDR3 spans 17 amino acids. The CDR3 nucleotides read TGTGCCAGCTCACCAATGGCCTCTAGCGGGACCCACAATGAGCAGTTCTTC. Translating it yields CASSPMASSGTHNEQFF.

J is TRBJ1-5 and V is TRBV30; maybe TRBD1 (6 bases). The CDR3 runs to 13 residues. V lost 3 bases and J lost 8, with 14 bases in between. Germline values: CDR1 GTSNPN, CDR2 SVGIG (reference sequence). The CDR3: CAWRSRGTEPQHF. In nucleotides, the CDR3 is TGTGCCTGGAGGTCAAGGGGGACGGAGCCCCAGCATTTT.

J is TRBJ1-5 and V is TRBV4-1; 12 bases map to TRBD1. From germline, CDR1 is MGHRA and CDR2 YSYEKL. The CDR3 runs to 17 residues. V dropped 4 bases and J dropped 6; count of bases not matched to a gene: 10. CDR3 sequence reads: CASSLDGDRGPAQPQHF. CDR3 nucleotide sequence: TGCGCCAGCAGCCTCGACGGGGACAGGGGGCCGGCTCAGCCCCAGCATTTT.

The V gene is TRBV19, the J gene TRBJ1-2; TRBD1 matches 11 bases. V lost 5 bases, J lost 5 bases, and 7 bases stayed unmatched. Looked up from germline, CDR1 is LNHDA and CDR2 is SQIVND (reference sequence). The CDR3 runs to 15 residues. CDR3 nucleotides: TGTGCCAGTAGTCGACCGGGACAGGGGGGATATGGCTACACCTTC. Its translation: CASSRPGQGGYGYTF.

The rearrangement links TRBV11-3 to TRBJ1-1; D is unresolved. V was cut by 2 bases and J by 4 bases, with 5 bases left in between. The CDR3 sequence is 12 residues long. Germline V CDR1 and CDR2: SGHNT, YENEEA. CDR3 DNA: TGTGCCAGCAGCTTATATAGCACTGAAGCTTTCTTT. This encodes CASSLYSTEAFF.